Below, 14 T cell receptor beta chains from the same sample are listed, as sequenced in a study of T cells in tuberculosis. Time point noted: new active TB diagnosis, blood taken before or within 7 days of starting treatment. Repertoires were generated with immunoSEQ multiplex PCR, while TCRdb's copy carries only in-frame clones and drops some. This table holds around 33,000 clones, approximately 93% found once. This sample comprised PBMCs, obtained at tuberculosis diagnosis. Every receptor here comes from an adult with tuberculosis.

The V and J genes are TRBV19 and TRBJ2-3; 11 bases align to TRBD2. This CDR3 region has 20 residues. CDR1 is LNHDA and CDR2 is SQIVND in the germline V gene (reference sequence). The V gene end was trimmed by 3 bases and the J gene end by 3 bases; junction bases not matched to a gene: 17. The CDR3 region has the DNA TGTGCCAGTAGTATGAAGTATGGGACTAGCGGAAGTTACCGAACAGATACGCAGTATTTT. It encodes CASSMKYGTSGSYRTDTQYF.

The chain combines TRBV6-5 with TRBJ2-3; D possibly corresponds to TRBD1 (7 bases). The CDR3 loop spans 15 amino acids. Germline CDR1 reads MNHEY; CDR2 reads SVGAGI. V dropped 5 bases and J dropped 4 bases, with 16 bases sitting between them. Here the CDR3 reads CASSAGRGASDTQYF. The CDR3 nucleotides read TGTGCCAGCAGTGCGGGCAGGGGGGCGTCAGATACGCAGTATTTT.

The chain carries TRBV28 and TRBJ2-7; D ambiguous. Trimming cost V 6 bases and J 3 bases, with 12 bases left between them. The germline V gene encodes CDR1 MDHEN and CDR2 SYDVKM. The CDR3 is made up of 13 amino acids. The CDR3 is CASRGGQVYEQYF. The CDR3 region has the DNA TGTGCCAGCAGGGGTGGGCAAGTCTACGAGCAGTACTTC. The complete variable domain, with remaining parts taken from reference TRBV28 and TRBJ2-7, reads DVKVTQSSRYLVKRTGEKVFLECVQDMDHENMFWYRQDPGLGLRLIYFSYDVKMKEKGDIPEGYSVSREKKERFSLILESASTNQTSMYLCASRGGQVYEQYFGPGTRLTVT.

The chain recombines TRBV19 with TRBJ2-7, with 9 positions matching TRBD2. Trimming at V came to 5 bases and at J to 6 bases, leaving 5 bases not matched to a gene. The CDR3 totals 13 residues. Germline V gene lookup returns CDR1 LNHDA and CDR2 SQIVND (reference sequence). Here the CDR3 DNA reads TGTGCCAGTAGTTTGCGGGAGGGCGCCGAGCAGTACTTC. It specifies CASSLREGAEQYF.

This chain connects TRBV13 to TRBJ1-2; D call uncertain. V lost 0 bases and J lost 4, with 15 bases in between. Germline V gene sequence: CDR1 PRHDT, CDR2 FYEKMQ (reference sequence). The CDR3 extends over 16 amino acids. Here the CDR3 reads CASSLGLAEIPYGYTF. The CDR3 DNA is TGTGCCAGCAGCTTAGGCTTGGCGGAGATTCCCTATGGCTACACCTTC.

V usage is TRBV5-1 and J usage is TRBJ2-2, with D maybe TRBD2 (6 bases). The CDR3 contains 16 residues. Germline loops: CDR1 SGHRS, CDR2 YFSETQ. The ends were cut back, 0 bases at V and 0 bases at J, with 9 bases in the middle. The CDR3 DNA follows: TGCGCCAGCAGCTTGGCCGGGAGATCGAACACCGGGGAGCTGTTTTTT. Protein: CASSLAGRSNTGELFF. The variable domain in full, completed from reference TRBV5-1 and TRBJ2-2, reads KAGVTQTPRYLIKTRGQQVTLSCSPISGHRSVSWYQQTPGQGLQFLFEYFSETQRNKGNFPGRFSGRQFSNSRSEMNVSTLELGDSALYLCASSLAGRSNTGELFFGEGSRLTVL.

This clone was seen only once. This rearrangement joins TRBV15 to TRBJ2-7, with a weak D call TRBD2 (5 bases). The CDR3 is made up of 17 amino acids. Germline V gives CDR1 LNHNV, CDR2 YYDKDF (reference sequence). Trimming stripped 0 bases from V and 2 bases from J, with 17 bases between. DNA of the CDR3: TGTGCCACCAGCAGAGATCTAGAGGGAGAACCCCCCTACGAGCAGTACTTC. Translated, it gives CATSRDLEGEPPYEQYF.

The chain combines TRBV29-1 with TRBJ1-1, with TRBD1 matching over 7 bases. V gave up 6 bases and J gave up 0 bases; unmatched junction bases: 10. CDR1 and CDR2 (germline): SQVTM, ANQGSEA. The CDR3 is 15 residues long. The DNA of the CDR3 is TGCAGCGTCCCCGGGGACAGTCCTATGAACACTGAAGCTTTCTTT. This encodes CSVPGDSPMNTEAFF.

This clone was seen only a few times. J is TRBJ2-7 and V is TRBV19; TRBD1 matches at 10 bases. The CDR3 is 14 amino acids. V gave up 5 bases and J gave up 5 bases; unmatched junction bases: 6. Germline V CDR1 and CDR2: LNHDA, SQIVND (reference sequence). The CDR3 region is CASSSRTGGNEQYF. The DNA for the CDR3 is TGTGCCAGTAGTTCACGGACAGGGGGGAACGAGCAGTACTTC. Filled out from reference TRBV19 and TRBJ2-7, the complete variable domain reads DGGITQSPKYLFRKEGQNVTLSCEQNLNHDAMYWYRQDPGQGLRLIYYSQIVNDFQKGDIAEGYSVSREKKESFPLTVTSAQKNPTAFYLCASSSRTGGNEQYFGPGTRLTVT.

The chain couples TRBV4-1 to TRBJ2-1; 9 bases are shared with TRBD2. Germline V gene data show CDR1 as MGHRA and CDR2 as YSYEKL. J gave up 9 bases and V 2 bases, and 17 bases lay outside the gene matches. The CDR3 contains 18 residues. The DNA of the CDR3 is TGCGCCAGCAGCCAACTCATTGCGGGGCTAGCGGGATTCAGTGAGCAGTTCTTC. It yields the protein CASSQLIAGLAGFSEQFF.

This sequence joins TRBV30 and TRBJ1-1, with a possible D match to TRBD1 (5 bases). The germline V gene has CDR1 GTSNPN and CDR2 SVGIG (reference sequence). V was clipped by 0 bases and J by 5 bases, with 13 bases between them. There are 14 residues in the CDR3. CDR3 residues: CAWSVGRKRTEAFF. Here the CDR3 DNA reads TGTGCCTGGAGTGTGGGGCGGAAGCGAACTGAAGCTTTCTTT.

The chain joins TRBV2 to TRBJ1-5; no clear D gene. The CDR3 contains 16 residues. Trimming took off 2 bases at V and 3 bases at J, with 14 bases between the two ends. Germline-derived CDR1 and CDR2 are SNHLY and FYNNEI. The CDR3 region is CASSESPWLSNQPQHF. The CDR3 region has the DNA TGTGCCAGCAGTGAAAGTCCCTGGCTCTCCAATCAGCCCCAGCATTTT. The whole variable domain, filled in from reference TRBV2 and TRBJ1-5, reads EPEVTQTPSHQVTQMGQEVILRCVPISNHLYFYWYRQILGQKVEFLVSFYNNEISEKSEIFDDQFSVERPDGSNFTLKIRSTKLEDSAMYFCASSESPWLSNQPQHFGDGTRLSIL.

V usage is TRBV14 and J usage is TRBJ2-1, with 12 bases lining up with TRBD2. Germline trimming cut 1 base from V and 9 bases from J; bases unmatched to any gene: 4. The length of the CDR3 is 15 residues. CDR1 and CDR2 (germline): SGHDN, FVKESK. The CDR3 region has the DNA TGTGCCAGCAGCCAAGGACTAGCGGGAGTGGCTGAGCAGTTCTTC. Residues: CASSQGLAGVAEQFF.

The chain joins TRBV19 to TRBJ2-1; TRBD1 agrees at 10 bases. The length of the CDR3 is 12 residues. The germline gives CDR1 LNHDA, CDR2 SQIVND (reference sequence). Trimming cost V 10 bases and J 5 bases; bases outside gene matches: 2. The CDR3 loop is CATGTGDNEQFF. CDR3 bases: TGTGCCACCGGGACAGGGGACAATGAGCAGTTCTTC.